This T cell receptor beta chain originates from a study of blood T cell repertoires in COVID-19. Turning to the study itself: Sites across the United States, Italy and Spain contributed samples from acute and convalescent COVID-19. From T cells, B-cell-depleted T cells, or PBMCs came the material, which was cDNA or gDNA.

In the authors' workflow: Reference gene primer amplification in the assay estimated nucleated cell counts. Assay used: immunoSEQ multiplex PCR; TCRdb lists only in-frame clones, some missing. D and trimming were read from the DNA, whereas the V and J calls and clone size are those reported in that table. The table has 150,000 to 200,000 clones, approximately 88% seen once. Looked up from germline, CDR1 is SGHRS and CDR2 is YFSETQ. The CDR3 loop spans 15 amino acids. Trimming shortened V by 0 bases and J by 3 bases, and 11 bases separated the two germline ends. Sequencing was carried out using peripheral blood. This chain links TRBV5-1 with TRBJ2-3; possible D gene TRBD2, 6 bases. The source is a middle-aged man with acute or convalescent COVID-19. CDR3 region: CASSLAGGITDTQYF. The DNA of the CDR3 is TGCGCCAGCAGCTTGGCCGGGGGTATAACAGATACGCAGTATTTT.